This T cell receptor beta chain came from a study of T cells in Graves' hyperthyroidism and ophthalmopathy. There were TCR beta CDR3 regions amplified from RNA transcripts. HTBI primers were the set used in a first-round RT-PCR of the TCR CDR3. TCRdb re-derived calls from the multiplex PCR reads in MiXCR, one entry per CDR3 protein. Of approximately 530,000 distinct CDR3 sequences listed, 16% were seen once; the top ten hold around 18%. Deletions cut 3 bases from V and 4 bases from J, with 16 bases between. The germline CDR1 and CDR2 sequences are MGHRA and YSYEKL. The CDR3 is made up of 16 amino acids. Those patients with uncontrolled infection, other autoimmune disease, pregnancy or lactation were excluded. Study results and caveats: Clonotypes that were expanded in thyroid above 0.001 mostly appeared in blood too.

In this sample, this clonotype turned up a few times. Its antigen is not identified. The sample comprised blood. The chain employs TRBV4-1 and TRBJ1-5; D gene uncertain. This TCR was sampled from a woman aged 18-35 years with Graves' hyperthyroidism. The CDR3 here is CASSHLDRFPNQPQHF. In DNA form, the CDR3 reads TGCGCCAGCAGCCACTTAGACCGTTTCCCTAATCAGCCCCAGCATTTT.